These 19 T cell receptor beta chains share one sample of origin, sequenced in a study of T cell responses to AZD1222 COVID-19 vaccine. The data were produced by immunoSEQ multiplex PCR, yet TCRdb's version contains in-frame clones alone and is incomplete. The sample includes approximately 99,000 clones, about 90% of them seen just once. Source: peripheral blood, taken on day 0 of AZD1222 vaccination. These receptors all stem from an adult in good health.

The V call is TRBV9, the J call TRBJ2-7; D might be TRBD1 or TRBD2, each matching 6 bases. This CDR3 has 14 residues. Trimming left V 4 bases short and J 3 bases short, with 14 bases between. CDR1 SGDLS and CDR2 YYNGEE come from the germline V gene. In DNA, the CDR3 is TGTGCCAGCAGCTCGGGGGCACCTATCTACGAGCAGTACTTC. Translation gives CASSSGAPIYEQYF.

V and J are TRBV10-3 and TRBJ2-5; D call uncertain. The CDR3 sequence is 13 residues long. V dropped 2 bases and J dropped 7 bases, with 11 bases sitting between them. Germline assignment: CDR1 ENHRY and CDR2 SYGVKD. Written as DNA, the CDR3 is TGTGCCATCAGTGAGGGCCCGCCGGGGACCCAGTACTTC. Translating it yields CAISEGPPGTQYF.

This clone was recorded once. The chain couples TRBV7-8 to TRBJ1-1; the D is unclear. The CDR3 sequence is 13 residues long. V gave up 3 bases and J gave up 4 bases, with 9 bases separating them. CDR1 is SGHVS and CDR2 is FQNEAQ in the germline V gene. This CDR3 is CASSLGITTEAFF. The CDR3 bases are TGTGCCAGCAGCTTGGGGATTACCACTGAAGCTTTCTTT.

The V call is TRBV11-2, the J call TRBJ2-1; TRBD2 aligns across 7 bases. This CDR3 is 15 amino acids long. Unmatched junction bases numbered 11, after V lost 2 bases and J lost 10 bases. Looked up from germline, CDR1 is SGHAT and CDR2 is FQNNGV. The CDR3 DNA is TGTGCCAGCAGCTTACTCCCCCTAGCGGAGGGCGAGCAGTTCTTC. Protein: CASSLLPLAEGEQFF.

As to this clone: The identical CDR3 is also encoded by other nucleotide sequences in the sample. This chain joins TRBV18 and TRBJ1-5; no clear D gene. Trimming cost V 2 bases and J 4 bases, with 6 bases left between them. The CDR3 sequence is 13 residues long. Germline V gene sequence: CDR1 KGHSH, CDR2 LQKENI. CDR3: CASSPTGNQPQHF. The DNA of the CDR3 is TGTGCCAGCTCACCAACGGGGAATCAGCCCCAGCATTTT.

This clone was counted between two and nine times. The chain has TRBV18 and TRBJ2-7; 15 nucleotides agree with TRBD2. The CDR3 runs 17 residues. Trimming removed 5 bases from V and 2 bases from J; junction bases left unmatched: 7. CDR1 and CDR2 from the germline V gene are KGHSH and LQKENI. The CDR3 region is CASSSGLAGGNPYEQYF. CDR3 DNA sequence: TGTGCCAGCTCATCGGGACTAGCGGGGGGCAACCCCTACGAGCAGTACTTC. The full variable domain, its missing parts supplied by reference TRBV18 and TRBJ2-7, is NAGVMQNPRHLVRRRGQEARLRCSPMKGHSHVYWYRQLPEEGLKFMVYLQKENIIDESGMPKERFSAEFPKEGPSILRIQQVVRGDSAAYFCASSSGLAGGNPYEQYFGPGTRLTVT.

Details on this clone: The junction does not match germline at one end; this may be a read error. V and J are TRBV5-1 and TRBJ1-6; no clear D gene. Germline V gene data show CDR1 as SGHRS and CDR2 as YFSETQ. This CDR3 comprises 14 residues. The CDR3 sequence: CASNAGAYNSPLHF. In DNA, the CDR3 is TGTGCCAGTAACGCCGGAGCCTATAATTCACCCCTCCACTTT.

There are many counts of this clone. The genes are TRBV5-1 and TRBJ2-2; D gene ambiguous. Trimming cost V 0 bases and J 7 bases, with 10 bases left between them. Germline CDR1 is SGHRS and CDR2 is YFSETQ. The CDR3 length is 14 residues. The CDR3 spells CASSLEIFGGELFF. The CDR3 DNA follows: TGCGCCAGCAGCTTGGAGATATTCGGCGGGGAGCTGTTTTTT.

The CDR3 DNA is TGTGCCAGCAGCGCAACAGGGGACTACCGTCGGGTAAAACTGTTTTTT. Protein: CASSATGDYRRVKLFF. This chain connects TRBV7-9 to TRBJ1-4; TRBD1 matches 7 bases. Trimming removed 5 bases from V and 10 bases from J; junction bases left unmatched: 16. The V gene's germline CDR1 is SEHNR and CDR2 FQNEAQ (reference sequence). The CDR3 consists of 16 residues.

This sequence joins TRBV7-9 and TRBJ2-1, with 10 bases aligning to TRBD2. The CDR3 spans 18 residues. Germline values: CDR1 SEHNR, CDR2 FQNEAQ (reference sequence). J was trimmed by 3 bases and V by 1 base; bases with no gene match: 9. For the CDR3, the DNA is TGTGCCAGCAGCTTAGGGGGGCTAGCGGGGGCCCTCTACAATGAGCAGTTCTTC. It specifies CASSLGGLAGALYNEQFF.

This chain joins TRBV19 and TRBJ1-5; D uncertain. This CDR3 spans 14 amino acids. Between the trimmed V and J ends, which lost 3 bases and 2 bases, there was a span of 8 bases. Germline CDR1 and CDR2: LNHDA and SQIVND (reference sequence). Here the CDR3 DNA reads TGTGCCAGTAGTATGGTAAGAGGCAATCAGCCCCAGCATTTT. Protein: CASSMVRGNQPQHF.

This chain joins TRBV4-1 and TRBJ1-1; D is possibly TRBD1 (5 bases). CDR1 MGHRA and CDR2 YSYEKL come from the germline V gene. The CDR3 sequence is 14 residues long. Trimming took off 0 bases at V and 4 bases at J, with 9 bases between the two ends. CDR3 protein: CASSQERGGTEAFF. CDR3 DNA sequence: TGCGCCAGCAGCCAAGAGCGTGGGGGCACTGAAGCTTTCTTT.

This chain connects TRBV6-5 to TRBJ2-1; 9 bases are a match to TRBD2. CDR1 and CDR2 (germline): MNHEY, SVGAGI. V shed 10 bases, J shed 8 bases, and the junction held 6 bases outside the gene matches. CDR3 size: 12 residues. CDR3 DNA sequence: TGTGCCATAGGACTAGCGAGGGATGAGCAGTTCTTC. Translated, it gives CAIGLARDEQFF.

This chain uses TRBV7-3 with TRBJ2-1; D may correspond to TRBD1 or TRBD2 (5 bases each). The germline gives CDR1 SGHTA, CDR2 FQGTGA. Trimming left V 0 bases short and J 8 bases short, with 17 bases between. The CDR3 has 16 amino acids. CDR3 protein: CASSLTGPSGPHEQFF. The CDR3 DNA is TGTGCCAGCAGCTTAACGGGACCCAGCGGCCCTCATGAGCAGTTCTTC.

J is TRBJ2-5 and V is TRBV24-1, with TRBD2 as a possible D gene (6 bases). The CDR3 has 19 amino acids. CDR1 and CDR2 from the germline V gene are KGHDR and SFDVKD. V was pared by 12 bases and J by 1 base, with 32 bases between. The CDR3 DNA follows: TGTGCCCTGGGGGAGGTTGAGGGCAGATACTCCACCGCCCAAGAGACCCAGTACTTC. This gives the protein CALGEVEGRYSTAQETQYF.

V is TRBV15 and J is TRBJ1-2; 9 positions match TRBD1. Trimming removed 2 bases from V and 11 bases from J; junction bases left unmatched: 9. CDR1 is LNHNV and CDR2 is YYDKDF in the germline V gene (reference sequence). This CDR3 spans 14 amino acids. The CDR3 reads CATSRSRTGTGYTF. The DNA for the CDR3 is TGTGCCACCAGCAGATCACGAACCGGGACAGGGTACACCTTC.

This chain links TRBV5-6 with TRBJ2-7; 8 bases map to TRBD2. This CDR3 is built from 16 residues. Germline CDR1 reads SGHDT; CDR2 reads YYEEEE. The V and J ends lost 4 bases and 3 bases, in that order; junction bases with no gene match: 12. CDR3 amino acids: CASSLVSSGGFYEQYF. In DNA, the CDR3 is TGTGCCAGCAGCCTGGTGAGCAGCGGGGGATTCTACGAGCAGTACTTC.

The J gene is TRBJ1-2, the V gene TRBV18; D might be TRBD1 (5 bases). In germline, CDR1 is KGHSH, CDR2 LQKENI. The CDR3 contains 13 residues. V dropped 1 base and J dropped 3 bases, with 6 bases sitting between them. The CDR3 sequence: CASSPQTDYGYTF. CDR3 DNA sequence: TGTGCCAGCTCACCACAGACAGACTATGGCTACACCTTC.

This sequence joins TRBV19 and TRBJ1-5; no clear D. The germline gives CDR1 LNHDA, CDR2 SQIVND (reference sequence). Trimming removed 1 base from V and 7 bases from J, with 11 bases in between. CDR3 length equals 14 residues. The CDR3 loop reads CASSIVDSGQPQHF. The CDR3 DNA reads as TGTGCCAGTAGTATAGTGGACTCTGGACAGCCCCAGCATTTT.